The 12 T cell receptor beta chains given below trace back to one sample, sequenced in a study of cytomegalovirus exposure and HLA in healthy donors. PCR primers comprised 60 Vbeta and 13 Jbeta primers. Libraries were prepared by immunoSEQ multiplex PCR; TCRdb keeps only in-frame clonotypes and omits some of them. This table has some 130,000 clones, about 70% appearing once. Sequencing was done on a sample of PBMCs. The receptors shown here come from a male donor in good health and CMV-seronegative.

CDR3 sequence (DNA): TGCAGTCCATTAGAAACGCAGTATTTT. It codes for CSPLETQYF. V gene TRBV20-1 combines with J gene TRBJ2-3; D uncertain. Germline CDR1 is DFQATT and CDR2 is SNEGSKA (reference sequence). Deletions cut 8 bases from V and 9 bases from J, with 9 bases between. CDR3 size: 9 residues.

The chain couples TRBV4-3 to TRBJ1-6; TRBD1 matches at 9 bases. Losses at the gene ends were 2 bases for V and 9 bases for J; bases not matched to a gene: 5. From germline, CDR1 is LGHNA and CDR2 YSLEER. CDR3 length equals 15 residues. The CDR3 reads CASSQLTGGSSPLHF. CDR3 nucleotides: TGCGCCAGCAGCCAACTCACAGGGGGCAGTTCACCCCTCCACTTT.

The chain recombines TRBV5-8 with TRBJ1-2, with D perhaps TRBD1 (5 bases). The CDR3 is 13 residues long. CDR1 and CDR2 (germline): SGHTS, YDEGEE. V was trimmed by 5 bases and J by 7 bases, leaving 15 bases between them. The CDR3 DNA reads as TGTGCCAGCAGGCGCACAGGAACGAGTGGCTACACCTTC. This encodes CASRRTGTSGYTF.

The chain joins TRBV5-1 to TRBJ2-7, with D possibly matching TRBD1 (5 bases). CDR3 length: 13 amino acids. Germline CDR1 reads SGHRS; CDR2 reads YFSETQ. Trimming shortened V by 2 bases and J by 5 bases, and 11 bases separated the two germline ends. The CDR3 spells CASSFGKGHEQYF. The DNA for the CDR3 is TGCGCCAGCAGCTTTGGTAAGGGGCACGAGCAGTACTTC.

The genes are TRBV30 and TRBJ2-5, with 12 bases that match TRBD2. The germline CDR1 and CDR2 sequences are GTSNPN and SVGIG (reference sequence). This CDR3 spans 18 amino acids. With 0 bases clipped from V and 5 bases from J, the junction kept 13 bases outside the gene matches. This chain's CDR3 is CAWSVFDLAGGPGETQYF. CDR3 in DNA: TGTGCCTGGAGTGTCTTTGATCTAGCGGGAGGGCCCGGGGAGACCCAGTACTTC.

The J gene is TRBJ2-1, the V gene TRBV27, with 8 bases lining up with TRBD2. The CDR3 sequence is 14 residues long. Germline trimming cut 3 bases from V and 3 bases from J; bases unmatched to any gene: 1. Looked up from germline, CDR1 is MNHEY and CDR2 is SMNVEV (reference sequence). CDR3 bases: TGTGCCAGCAGTTTCACTAGCGGCTACAATGAGCAGTTCTTC. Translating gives CASSFTSGYNEQFF.

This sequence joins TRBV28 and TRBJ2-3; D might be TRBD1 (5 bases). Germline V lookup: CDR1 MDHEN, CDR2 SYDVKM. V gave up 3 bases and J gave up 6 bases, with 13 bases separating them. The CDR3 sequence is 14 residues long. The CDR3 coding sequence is TGTGCCAGCAGTTTGGGGCAGCCCTACGATACGCAGTATTTT. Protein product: CASSLGQPYDTQYF.

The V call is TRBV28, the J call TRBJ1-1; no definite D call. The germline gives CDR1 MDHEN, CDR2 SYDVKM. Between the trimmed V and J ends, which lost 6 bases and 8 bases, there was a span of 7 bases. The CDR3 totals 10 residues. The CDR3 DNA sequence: TGTGCCAGCAGCTTCAGAGAAGCTTTCTTT. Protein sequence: CASSFREAFF.

The DNA for the CDR3 is TGCGCCAGCAGCCAACTCCGGACGGGGCTAGCGGGGGATGAGCAGTTCTTC. It yields the protein CASSQLRTGLAGDEQFF. The gene calls are TRBV4-3 and TRBJ2-1, with 10 nucleotides matching TRBD2. CDR1 LGHNA and CDR2 YSLEER come from the germline V gene. After removal of 2 bases from V and 8 bases from J, the junction contained 12 bases not matched to a gene. The CDR3 has 17 residues.

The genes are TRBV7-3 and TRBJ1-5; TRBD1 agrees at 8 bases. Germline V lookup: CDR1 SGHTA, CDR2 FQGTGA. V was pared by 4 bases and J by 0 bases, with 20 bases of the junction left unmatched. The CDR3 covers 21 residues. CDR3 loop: CASSSRGQGRGRNYSNQPQHF. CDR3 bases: TGTGCCAGCAGCTCACGTGGACAGGGACGCGGTCGCAACTATAGCAATCAGCCCCAGCATTTT.

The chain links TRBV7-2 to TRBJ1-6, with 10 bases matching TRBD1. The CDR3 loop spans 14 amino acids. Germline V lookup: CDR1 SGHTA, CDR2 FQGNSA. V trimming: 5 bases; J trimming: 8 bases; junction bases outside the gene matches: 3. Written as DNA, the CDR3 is TGTGCCAGCAGCCCCGGACAGGGGGATTCACCCCTCCACTTT. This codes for CASSPGQGDSPLHF.

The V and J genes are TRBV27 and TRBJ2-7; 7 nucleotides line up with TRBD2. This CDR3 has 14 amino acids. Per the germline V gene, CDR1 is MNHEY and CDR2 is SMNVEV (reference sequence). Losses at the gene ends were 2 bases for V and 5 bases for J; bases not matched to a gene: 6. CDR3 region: CASSLTAGVDEQYF. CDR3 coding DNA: TGTGCCAGCAGTTTAACCGCGGGGGTGGACGAGCAGTACTTC.